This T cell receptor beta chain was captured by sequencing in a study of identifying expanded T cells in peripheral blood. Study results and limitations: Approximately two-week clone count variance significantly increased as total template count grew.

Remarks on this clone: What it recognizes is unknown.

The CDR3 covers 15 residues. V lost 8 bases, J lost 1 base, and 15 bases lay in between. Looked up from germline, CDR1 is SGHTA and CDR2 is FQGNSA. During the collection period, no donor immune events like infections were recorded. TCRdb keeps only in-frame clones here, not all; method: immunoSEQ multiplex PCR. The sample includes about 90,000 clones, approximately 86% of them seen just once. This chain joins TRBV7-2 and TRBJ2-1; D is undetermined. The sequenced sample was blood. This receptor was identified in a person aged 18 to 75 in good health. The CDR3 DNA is TGTGCCAGCGCTTCATCTTTTGGGTCCTACAATGAGCAGTTCTTC. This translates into CASASSFGSYNEQFF.